The next 24 T cell receptor beta chains were all read from a single sample in a study of blood T cell repertoires in COVID-19. Here immunoSEQ multiplex PCR was the method, and the copy in TCRdb shows in-frame clones only, minus some. The sample carries tens of thousands of clones, approximately 86% recorded once. Sequenced sample: peripheral blood. These TCRs come from a woman older than 75 with acute or convalescent COVID-19.

This clone showed up just once. The CDR3 here is CASSPDRGLTDTQYF. Written as DNA, the CDR3 is TGTGCCAGCAGCCCAGACAGGGGTTTAACAGATACGCAGTATTTT. The chain couples TRBV11-3 to TRBJ2-3, with 8 nucleotides matching TRBD1. CDR1 SGHNT and CDR2 YENEEA come from the germline V gene. This CDR3 has 15 residues. V shed 5 bases, J shed 3 bases, and the junction held 7 bases outside the gene matches.

This rearrangement joins TRBV10-3 to TRBJ1-3, with TRBD1 matching over 7 bases. J lost 0 bases, V lost 6 bases, and 5 bases had no gene match. In germline, CDR1 is ENHRY, CDR2 SYGVKD. The length of the CDR3 is 15 residues. The CDR3 DNA reads TGTGCCATCAGGGGGGACAGATACTCTGGAAACACCATATATTTT. Its protein is CAIRGDRYSGNTIYF.

The CDR3 nucleotides are TGTGCCAGCAGCTTCGGCGGCGGAGGTGAAGCTTTCTTT. It encodes CASSFGGGGEAFF. The rearrangement links TRBV5-6 to TRBJ1-1; D unclear. Per the germline V gene, CDR1 is SGHDT and CDR2 is YYEEEE. This CDR3 comprises 13 residues. Trimming took 2 bases from V and 7 from J, leaving 12 bases between them.

This chain connects TRBV19 to TRBJ2-7, with D perhaps TRBD2 (6 bases). CDR3 length equals 15 residues. Trimming cost V 6 bases and J 7 bases, with 22 bases left between them. The germline gives CDR1 LNHDA, CDR2 SQIVND (reference sequence). This chain's CDR3 is CASSPADAGTPEQYF. CDR3 sequence (DNA): TGTGCCAGTAGCCCAGCTGACGCCGGGACTCCTGAGCAGTACTTC. Filled out from reference TRBV19 and TRBJ2-7, the complete variable domain reads DGGITQSPKYLFRKEGQNVTLSCEQNLNHDAMYWYRQDPGQGLRLIYYSQIVNDFQKGDIAEGYSVSREKKESFPLTVTSAQKNPTAFYLCASSPADAGTPEQYFGPGTRLTVT.

The CDR3 reads CASSQGSGTEAFF. The CDR3 DNA reads as TGTGCCAGCAGCCAGGGTAGCGGCACTGAAGCTTTCTTT. The V and J genes are TRBV3-1 (or the pseudogene TRBV3-2) and TRBJ1-1, with no clear D. The V gene lost 3 bases and the J gene lost 4 bases, with 9 bases spanning the gap. The length of the CDR3 is 13 residues. The V gene's germline CDR1 is LGHDT and CDR2 YNNKEL (reference sequence).

In this sample, this clone is medium-sized. V is TRBV3-1 (or the pseudogene TRBV3-2) and J is TRBJ2-3; 11 nucleotides agree with TRBD2. Per the germline V gene, CDR1 is LGHDT and CDR2 is YNNKEL (reference sequence). The CDR3 runs 14 residues. V lost 0 bases, J lost 11 bases, and 4 bases stayed unmatched. The DNA of the CDR3 is TGTGCCAGCAGCCAAGATACTAGCGGGGGCATGCAGTATTTT. This sequence encodes CASSQDTSGGMQYF.

The chain is built from TRBV27 and TRBJ2-5; D is possibly TRBD1 (5 bases). The CDR3 sequence is 13 residues long. Germline CDR1 and CDR2: MNHEY and SMNVEV (reference sequence). V lost 5 bases and J 2 bases, leaving 9 bases between the germline ends. The CDR3 protein is CASSPRQQETQYF. In DNA form, the CDR3 reads TGTGCCAGCAGTCCGCGACAGCAAGAGACCCAGTACTTC.

The chain recombines TRBV29-1 with TRBJ1-2, with D possibly being TRBD1 (5 bases). The length of the CDR3 is 14 residues. V shed 6 bases and J shed 2 bases, with 16 bases lying between them. The germline gives CDR1 SQVTM, CDR2 ANQGSEA. The CDR3 nucleotides read TGCAGCGTCGGAAGTGGACGGACAAACTATGGCTACACCTTC. Residues: CSVGSGRTNYGYTF.

At least ten counts were recorded for this clone. This sequence joins TRBV7-3 and TRBJ2-1, with TRBD1 matching over 10 bases. Germline lookup yields CDR1 SGHTA and CDR2 FQGTGA. V shed 5 bases, J shed 4 bases, and the junction held 5 bases outside the gene matches. This CDR3 has 15 amino acids. The CDR3 loop reads CASSLGQGLYNEQFF. In DNA, the CDR3 is TGTGCCAGCAGCCTGGGACAGGGGTTGTACAATGAGCAGTTCTTC.

The chain is built from TRBV10-3 and TRBJ2-1, with TRBD2 matching 12 bases. This CDR3 contains 15 residues. The germline V gene has CDR1 ENHRY and CDR2 SYGVKD. V trimming: 5 bases; J trimming: 6 bases; junction bases outside the gene matches: 5. CDR3 loop: CAISKTSGGFNEQFF. The CDR3 DNA follows: TGTGCCATCAGTAAGACTAGCGGGGGTTTCAATGAGCAGTTCTTC.

The rearrangement links TRBV4-1 to TRBJ2-7, with 7 bases identical to TRBD2. Germline V gives CDR1 MGHRA, CDR2 YSYEKL. Trimming at V came to 1 base and at J to 6 bases, leaving 0 bases not matched to a gene. The CDR3 is made up of 12 amino acids. CDR3 sequence: CASSQGGGEQYF. DNA for the CDR3: TGCGCCAGCAGCCAAGGGGGGGGCGAGCAGTACTTC.

The chain couples TRBV7-3 to TRBJ2-1, with 9 nucleotides matching TRBD1. Trimming took 3 bases from V and 5 from J; bases not matched to a gene: 2. The germline gives CDR1 SGHTA, CDR2 FQGTGA. The CDR3 is 14 residues long. The chain's CDR3 is CASSFGTGNNEQFF. CDR3 sequence (DNA): TGTGCCAGCAGCTTTGGGACAGGGAACAATGAGCAGTTCTTC.

The V and J genes are TRBV3-1 (or the pseudogene TRBV3-2) and TRBJ1-3; possible D gene TRBD1, 5 bases. Germline CDR1 is LGHDT and CDR2 is YNNKEL (reference sequence). This CDR3 has 14 amino acids. The V gene lost 4 bases and the J gene lost 12 bases, with 19 bases spanning the gap. The CDR3 DNA follows: TGTGCCAGCAGCCTTGGTCCCCAAGGGGCTAGCATATATTTT. This sequence encodes CASSLGPQGASIYF.

The chain recombines TRBV9 with TRBJ1-2; the match to TRBD1 covers 10 bases. CDR1 and CDR2 (germline): SGDLS, YYNGEE. Trimming took 4 bases from V and 8 from J; bases not matched to a gene: 8. CDR3 size: 14 residues. The CDR3 spells CASSPTQTGGGYTF. CDR3 in DNA: TGTGCCAGCAGCCCCACCCAGACAGGGGGCGGCTACACCTTC. The variable domain in full, with the rest retrieved from reference TRBV9 and TRBJ1-2, is DSGVTQTPKHLITATGQRVTLRCSPRSGDLSVYWYQQSLDQGLQFLIQYYNGEERAKGNILERFSAQQFPDLHSELNLSSLELGDSALYFCASSPTQTGGGYTFGSGTRLTVV.

This chain uses TRBV29-1 with TRBJ2-7; D gene unclear. The V end was cut by 3 bases, the J end by 2 bases, with 11 bases between. This CDR3 spans 13 amino acids. Per germline, CDR1 SQVTM and CDR2 ANQGSEA. Here the CDR3 reads CSVDVAGTYEQYF. In nucleotides, the CDR3 is TGCAGCGTTGATGTTGCAGGCACCTACGAGCAGTACTTC.

This clone was counted a single time. This rearrangement joins TRBV5-1 to TRBJ2-1, with 7 bases identical to TRBD2. The CDR3 has 13 residues. V was pared by 6 bases and J by 4 bases, with 4 bases of the junction left unmatched. Per germline, CDR1 SGHRS and CDR2 YFSETQ. CDR3 bases: TGCGCCAGCAATCCCGGGGGGTACAATGAGCAGTTCTTC. Its protein is CASNPGGYNEQFF.

The sample holds one count of this clone. The chain joins TRBV3-1 (or the pseudogene TRBV3-2) to TRBJ2-3; D gene unclear. The CDR3 extends over 13 amino acids. CDR1 LGHDT and CDR2 YNNKEL come from the germline V gene (reference sequence). Trimming took 3 bases from V and 6 from J, leaving 10 bases between them. Here the CDR3 DNA reads TGTGCCAGCAGCCATTCTAGGTCCGATACGCAGTATTTT. Protein product: CASSHSRSDTQYF.

This clone was detected a few times. The rearrangement uses TRBV6-5 and TRBJ1-5; D is ambiguous. This CDR3 comprises 13 residues. Germline V lookup: CDR1 MNHEY, CDR2 SVGAGI. V was trimmed by 3 bases and J by 0 bases, leaving 3 bases between them. The CDR3, as DNA: TGTGCCAGCAGTTATTATAGCAATCAGCCCCAGCATTTT. This sequence encodes CASSYYSNQPQHF.

The chain employs TRBV28 and TRBJ2-3, with 7 bases lining up with TRBD1. This CDR3 is 16 amino acids long. V was clipped by 4 bases and J by 1 base; unmatched bases: 8. Germline-derived CDR1 and CDR2 are MDHEN and SYDVKM. The CDR3 reads CASSSLTGLGTDTQYF. In DNA form, the CDR3 reads TGTGCCAGCAGTTCACTGACAGGGCTCGGCACAGATACGCAGTATTTT.

This rearrangement joins TRBV6-2 or TRBV6-3 to TRBJ2-6; D unclear. V lost 3 bases and J 0 bases, leaving 15 bases between the germline ends. The CDR3 totals 18 residues. Germline V gives CDR1 MNHEY, CDR2 SVGEGT. The CDR3 loop is CASSYVHEVFSGANVLTF. DNA for the CDR3: TGTGCCAGCAGTTATGTCCATGAGGTTTTCTCTGGGGCCAACGTCCTGACTTTC.

This chain joins TRBV4-2 and TRBJ1-1, with a tentative D call TRBD1 (6 bases). Deletions cut 4 bases from V and 6 bases from J, with 15 bases between. This CDR3 is 14 amino acids long. The V gene's germline CDR1 is LGHNA and CDR2 YNFKEQ. For the CDR3, the DNA is TGTGCCAGCAGCCCCTCGACAGGTCAACCTGAAGCTTTCTTT. Translation: CASSPSTGQPEAFF.

The chain uses TRBV2 and TRBJ2-7; weak D call: TRBD1 (5 bases). Trimming cost V 5 bases and J 3 bases, with 8 bases left between them. The V gene's germline CDR1 is SNHLY and CDR2 FYNNEI. CDR3 length: 12 residues. CDR3 coding DNA: TGTGCCAGCAGTCCCAGGGACTACGAGCAGTACTTC. The encoded protein is CASSPRDYEQYF. The full variable domain, rest sourced from reference TRBV2 and TRBJ2-7, is EPEVTQTPSHQVTQMGQEVILRCVPISNHLYFYWYRQILGQKVEFLVSFYNNEISEKSEIFDDQFSVERPDGSNFTLKIRSTKLEDSAMYFCASSPRDYEQYFGPGTRLTVT.

The chain employs TRBV15 and TRBJ2-7, with D unclear. V dropped 0 bases and J dropped 9 bases, with 18 bases sitting between them. Looked up from germline, CDR1 is LNHNV and CDR2 is YYDKDF (reference sequence). This CDR3 contains 15 residues. The CDR3 loop is CATSRDGTLLRGQYF. The CDR3 DNA reads TGTGCCACCAGCAGAGACGGAACCCTCCTACGAGGGCAGTACTTC.

The chain has TRBV2 and TRBJ2-7; TRBD1 is a possible D gene (7 bases). V lost 4 bases to trimming and J lost 4 bases, with 14 bases between them. The V gene's germline CDR1 is SNHLY and CDR2 FYNNEI. The CDR3 extends over 14 amino acids. CDR3 loop: CASSVQTGRYEQYF. The DNA of the CDR3 is TGTGCCAGCAGTGTTCAGACAGGGAGGTACGAGCAGTACTTC.